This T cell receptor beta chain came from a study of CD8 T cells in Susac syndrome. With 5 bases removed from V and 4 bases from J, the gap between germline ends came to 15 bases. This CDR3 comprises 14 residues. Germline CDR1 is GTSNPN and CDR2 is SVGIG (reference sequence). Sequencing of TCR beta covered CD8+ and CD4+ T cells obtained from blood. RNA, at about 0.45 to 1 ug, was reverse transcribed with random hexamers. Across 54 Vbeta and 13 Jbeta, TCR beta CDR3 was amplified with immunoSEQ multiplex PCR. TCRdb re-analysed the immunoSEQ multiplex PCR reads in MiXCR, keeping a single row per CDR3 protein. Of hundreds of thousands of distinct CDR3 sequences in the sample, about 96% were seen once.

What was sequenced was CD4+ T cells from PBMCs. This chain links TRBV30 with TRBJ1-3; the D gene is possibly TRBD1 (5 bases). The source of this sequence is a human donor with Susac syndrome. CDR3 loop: CAWPGPAGGNTIYF. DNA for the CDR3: TGTGCCTGGCCGGGACCCGCTGGAGGAAACACCATATATTTT.